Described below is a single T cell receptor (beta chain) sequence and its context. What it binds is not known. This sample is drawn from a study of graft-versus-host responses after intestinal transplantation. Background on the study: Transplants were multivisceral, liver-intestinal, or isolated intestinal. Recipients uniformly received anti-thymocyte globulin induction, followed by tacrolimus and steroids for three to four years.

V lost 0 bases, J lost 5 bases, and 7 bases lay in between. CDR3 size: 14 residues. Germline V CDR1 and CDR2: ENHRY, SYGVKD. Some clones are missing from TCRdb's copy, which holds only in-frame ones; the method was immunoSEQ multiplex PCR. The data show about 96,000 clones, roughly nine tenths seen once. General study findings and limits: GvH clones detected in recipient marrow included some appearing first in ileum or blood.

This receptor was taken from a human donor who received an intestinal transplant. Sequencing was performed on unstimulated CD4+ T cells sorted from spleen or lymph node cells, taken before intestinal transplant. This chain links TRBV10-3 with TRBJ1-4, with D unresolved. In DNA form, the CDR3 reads TGTGCCATCAGTGAGTCCTCGGGGAATGAAAAACTGTTTTTT. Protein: CAISESSGNEKLFF.